A single T cell receptor beta chain is shown here with its context. Many counts were recorded for this clonotype. Its antigen specificity is not known. No base quality values were provided; no much bigger clone lies one nucleotide off. The V end loses 0 bases and the J end loses 4 bases, and a stretch of 21 bases separates them. Looking up the germline V gene (reference sequence) yields CDR1 DFQATT and CDR2 SNEGSKA. From its cysteine to its phenylalanine, the CDR3 spans 17 amino acids. Just the 51-base CDR3 DNA is kept, in frame starting at base 1. The roughly 37 donors, aged about 6 to 100 years, were systemically healthy Caucasian individuals from Russia. Around 10 milliliters of peripheral blood were collected from each donor into EDTA-treated Vacutainer tubes. Ficoll-Paque density-gradient centrifugation was used to isolate PBMCs, with at least 7 million obtained per sample. Trizol reagent was used to extract total RNA from PBMCs, with at least 5.5 micrograms per sample. For every donor, an aliquot of PBMCs went through flow cytometry to measure the percentages of naive CD45RAhigh/CD27high T cells.

These data belong to a study of blood T cells in healthy people across ages (dated by TCRdb to about 2015). Describing the broader study: In model experiments, template switching captured roughly one uniquely barcoded TCR beta cDNA molecule for every two T cells. Age-related changes in TCR beta repertoire diversity were measured in the study by deep sequencing normalized with unique cDNA molecular identifiers. To avoid experimental bias, donors of different ages were distributed randomly across sequencing lanes. The study analyzed two additional independent replicas of 1 million unique cDNA reads from the same blood draw for two donors, one aged 18 to 30 and one aged 80 or older. The donors were split into four age groups: young (average approximately 16 years), middle-aged (around 37), aged (approximately 59) and long-lived (approximately 80). The study at large found these results: The CMV infection status of donors was not known, potentially confounding age-related changes in expanded clonotypes. Estimates of total diversity based on one million sequenced T cells were considered lower bounds and underestimates. Since profiling was done on bulk unsorted PBMCs, naive and antigen-experienced compartments could not be conclusively compared. Observed TCR beta diversity per million T cells fell roughly linearly with age, and a significant reduction was already apparent by age around 44. Compared with the aged group, the long-lived group had more naive CD4+ T cells, fewer expanded clones and increased TCR diversity, suggesting age selection. There was a strong correlation between observed TCR beta diversity and the percentage of naive T cells measured by flow cytometry.

Libraries were built with 5' RACE. Sequencing took place on an Illumina HiSeq 2500. A second roughly 6 to 11 cycle PCR used a sample-barcoded 5' primer and a J-beta primer mix. A template-switch 5' adaptor carrying 12 random nucleotides introduced a unique molecular identifier onto each TCR beta cDNA molecule. At least 2.5 million CDR3-containing paired-end reads were obtained from each sample. First-strand cDNA synthesis was performed from all RNA using the Mint cDNA synthesis kit, with priming by a TRBC-specific oligonucleotide. All cDNA was treated with uracil-DNA glycosylase and then went through a first 18-cycle PCR with the universal primers M1SS and BC2_uni_R. The study's processing was this. For normalization, 1 million high-quality reads were randomly selected from each sample, with every read carrying a distinct molecular identifier. Instead of being binned into consensus sequences, reads with shared molecular identifiers were discarded. CDR3 identification, clonotype clustering and error correction used MiTCR with a Q25 quality threshold and the strictest error-elimination algorithm. A nonparametric unseen species model with Euler transformation was used to estimate lower-bound total TCR beta diversity. TCRdb reworked the public reads: Q25 trimming with fastp, MiXCR clone assembly, productive beta chains retained. Each record represents a unique CDR3 protein, reported with the most common genes and DNA among its rows. TCRdb's processing, not the study's, gives the V and J calls here. This sample is represented by 650,000 to 700,000 distinct CDR3 sequences; 32% of them were singletons. 15% of the sample is held by the ten biggest clonotypes.

The chain was built from TRBV20-1 and TRBJ1-1, and the D gene may be TRBD1, 5 bases matching. The receptor was derived from a woman aged 80 or over in good health. Donor details come from another sample of the same person, matched by shared clones. Sequencing was carried out using blood. The CDR3 has the sequence CSARDVAGTGRGTEAFF. The nucleotides are TGCAGTGCTAGAGATGTGGCAGGGACCGGAAGAGGCACTGAAGCTTTCTTT.